This T cell receptor beta chain was documented in a study of blood T cell repertoires in COVID-19. Across the whole study: Sites across the United States, Italy and Spain contributed samples from acute and convalescent COVID-19. Sources were T cells, B-cell-depleted T cells, or PBMCs; the material itself was cDNA or gDNA.

Original processing methods: Amplification with reference gene primers provided the estimates of nucleated cell counts. The method was immunoSEQ multiplex PCR; TCRdb's version includes in-frame clones alone and lacks a portion of them. V, J and clone size are those of that table, while D and trimming were read from the DNA. The sample yields 25,000 to 30,000 clones, 75% to 90% seen once. CDR1 and CDR2 from the germline V gene are MNHEY and SVGAGI. The germline V and J ends were trimmed by 4 bases and 2 bases, with 11 bases remaining between them. CDR3 size: 14 residues. The V call is TRBV6-5, the J call TRBJ1-1, with TRBD1 as a possible D gene (5 bases). Sample: peripheral blood. The source of this sequence is a man aged 60 to 75 with acute or convalescent COVID-19. CDR3 nucleotide sequence: TGTGCCAGCAGTTCCGGGGGGACCAACACTGAAGCTTTCTTT. Its protein is CASSSGGTNTEAFF.